The source of this T cell receptor (beta chain) is a study of blood T cell repertoires in COVID-19. Study-level information: There were acute and convalescent COVID-19 samples, and they came from the United States, Italy and Spain. T cells, B-cell-depleted T cells, or PBMCs provided the cDNA or gDNA that served as material.

This CDR3 has 15 residues. V was trimmed by 2 bases and J by 11 bases, leaving 18 bases between them. Germline V lookup: CDR1 MGHDK, CDR2 SYGVNS. Original analysis: Amplification with reference gene primers provided the estimates of nucleated cell counts. This table comes from immunoSEQ multiplex PCR, and its TCRdb copy is limited to in-frame clones, with some not included. V and J calls and clone size follow that table, whereas D and trimming were derived from the DNA. The sample comprises about 190,000 clones, over 80% of which are singletons, and about 6% rests with the top ten. Sequencing input: peripheral blood. This clonotype was sampled from a woman between 40 and 50 years old with acute or convalescent COVID-19. The chain joins TRBV25-1 to TRBJ1-4; a possible D gene is TRBD1 (5 bases). CDR3 in amino acids: CASSEPGTAGLKLFF. The CDR3 DNA reads as TGTGCCAGCAGTGAACCCGGGACGGCGGGACTCAAACTGTTTTTT. The whole variable domain, remainder taken from reference TRBV25-1 and TRBJ1-4, is EADIYQTPRYLVIGTGKKITLECSQTMGHDKMYWYQQDPGMELHLIHYSYGVNSTEKGDLSSESTVSRIRTEHFPLTLESARPSHTSQYLCASSEPGTAGLKLFFGSGTQLSVL.